Here is one TCR beta chain with its context. What it recognizes is unknown. The data belong to a study of shared clonotypes between healthy human individuals. Overall study: CD8 memory received one plate per donor, CD8 naive two, CD4 memory three and CD4 naive three.

Each subset's genomic DNA was shared equally among a number of immunoSEQ plates. Assay: immunoSEQ multiplex PCR; the TCRdb copy retains only in-frame clones and omits some. The sample has around 2,000,000 clones; roughly 94% are singletons. Unmatched junction bases numbered 10, after V lost 1 base and J lost 1 base. The CDR3 consists of 17 residues. Germline CDR1 reads SGHRS; CDR2 reads YFSETQ. CD45RA-negative memory and CD45RA+ naive subsets were split from the CD4+ cells. Study-level points and caveats: Some naive CD4 clonotypes, 4% to 6%, turned up in common across several donors.

Input material: naive CD4+ T cells sorted from blood. The subset here: CD45RA+ positively selected. The chain recombines TRBV5-1 with TRBJ2-5; 7 bases agree with TRBD1. This TCR came from a man between 18 and 35 years old in good health. CDR3 bases: TGCGCCAGCAGCTTGACAGGGGCCCCTTATTTCCAAGAGACCCAGTACTTC. Translating gives CASSLTGAPYFQETQYF. Variable domain in full (rest from reference TRBV5-1 and TRBJ2-5): KAGVTQTPRYLIKTRGQQVTLSCSPISGHRSVSWYQQTPGQGLQFLFEYFSETQRNKGNFPGRFSGRQFSNSRSEMNVSTLELGDSALYLCASSLTGAPYFQETQYFGPGTRLLVL.